One sample yielded the 22 T cell receptor beta chains listed below, sequenced in a study of CD8 T cells in ankylosing spondylitis. Overall study results and limits: Characteristic, it appeared, of ankylosing spondylitis blood was a TCR beta motif of fewer than 10 highly homologous variants.

TCRdb reanalysed the 5' RACE reads using MiXCR and keeps one entry per CDR3 protein. The data show about 500,000 distinct CDR3 sequences, less than 6% seen once. No antigen is known for these receptors. Sequencing was carried out using blood, either unsorted or a sorted T cell fraction (not recorded which). Receptor source: a male donor with ankylosing spondylitis.

This clonotype was counted ten times or more. The chain employs TRBV5-1 and TRBJ2-2; D remains ambiguous. The V end lost 7 bases, the J end lost 0 bases, and 13 bases lay between the germline ends. The germline V gene has CDR1 SGHRS and CDR2 YFSETQ. The CDR3 has 15 residues. The CDR3 coding sequence is TGCGCCAGCCCCTTTAAAAGGCCGAACACCGGGGAGCTGTTTTTT. Protein sequence: CASPFKRPNTGELFF.

The V call is TRBV11-2, the J call TRBJ2-7, with unresolved D. The CDR3 runs 14 residues. Trimming cost V 3 bases and J 5 bases, with 14 bases left between them. Germline-derived CDR1 and CDR2 are SGHAT and FQNNGV. CDR3: CASSLLSSRDEQYF. The DNA for the CDR3 is TGTGCCAGCAGCTTGTTGTCTTCCCGTGACGAGCAGTACTTC.

The sample holds many counts of this clonotype. The chain has TRBV10-2 and TRBJ1-1; 10 bases are shared with TRBD1. The length of the CDR3 is 16 residues. The J segment lost 0 bases and the V segment lost 7 bases, leaving 8 bases of the junction unmatched. Per the germline V gene, CDR1 is WSHSY and CDR2 is SAAADI. The CDR3 sequence: CASTFPGQGMNTEAFF. CDR3 in DNA: TGCGCCAGCACATTCCCGGGACAGGGGATGAACACTGAAGCTTTCTTT.

This clonotype was detected ten times or more. The chain recombines TRBV10-3 with TRBJ2-2; 8 bases are shared with TRBD1. The CDR3 is made up of 17 amino acids. The junction had 7 bases not matched to a gene; V was cut back by 0 bases and J by 4 bases. The germline gives CDR1 ENHRY, CDR2 SYGVKD. This CDR3 is CAISESRQGIFTGELFF. In DNA, the CDR3 is TGTGCCATCAGTGAGTCGAGACAGGGGATCTTCACCGGGGAGCTGTTTTTT.

This clonotype was detected ten times or more. The rearrangement uses TRBV6-2 or TRBV6-3 and TRBJ1-1; tentative D call: TRBD1 (5 bases). Trimming removed 8 bases from V and 4 bases from J, with 14 bases in between. The germline gives CDR1 MNHEY, CDR2 SVGEGT. The CDR3 runs to 13 residues. The CDR3 DNA reads as TGTGCCAGCCTTATGGGGACGGTCACTGAAGCTTTCTTT. Residues: CASLMGTVTEAFF.

This clonotype was detected ten times or more. The chain carries TRBV20-1 and TRBJ1-1; possible D gene TRBD1, 5 bases. Germline V gives CDR1 DFQATT, CDR2 SNEGSKA (reference sequence). This CDR3 has 13 amino acids. The V gene lost 4 bases and the J gene lost 1 base, with 10 bases spanning the gap. CDR3 sequence: CSATGPTNTEAFF. As DNA, the CDR3 is TGCAGTGCTACGGGACCTACGAACACTGAAGCTTTCTTT.

This clonotype appeared a few times. The CDR3 loop reads CASSLGGVREQYF. The CDR3 DNA follows: TGTGCCAGCAGCTTAGGGGGAGTTCGGGAGCAGTACTTC. This chain links TRBV7-6 with TRBJ2-7; a weak D match, TRBD2 (5 bases). Per the germline V gene, CDR1 is SGHVS and CDR2 is FNYEAQ. This CDR3 spans 13 amino acids. Trimming left V 1 base short and J 7 bases short, with 11 bases between.

This clonotype came up many times. The rearrangement uses TRBV5-1 and TRBJ1-2; D remains ambiguous. V lost 0 bases, J lost 6 bases, and 9 bases lay in between. The CDR3 covers 13 residues. The germline CDR1 and CDR2 sequences are SGHRS and YFSETQ. CDR3 residues: CASSLDYLNGYTF. The CDR3 nucleotides are TGCGCCAGCAGCTTGGACTACTTGAATGGCTACACCTTC.

This clonotype was seen at least ten times. The CDR3 DNA reads as TGCAGCGTTGACGGGGGGACTGTTTACGAGCAGTACTTC. Amino acid sequence: CSVDGGTVYEQYF. V gene TRBV29-1 combines with J gene TRBJ2-7, with TRBD2 matching 7 bases. From germline, CDR1 is SQVTM and CDR2 ANQGSEA. This CDR3 has 13 amino acids. V lost 3 bases to trimming and J lost 4 bases; unmatched junction nucleotides: 6.

Many counts were recorded for this clonotype. This sequence joins TRBV24-1 and TRBJ1-1; 8 bases align to TRBD1. With V trimmed by 4 bases and J by 8 bases, 2 bases remained unmatched. Per germline, CDR1 KGHDR and CDR2 SFDVKD. This CDR3 contains 12 residues. CDR3 in DNA: TGTGCCACCAGTGAAAGACAGGGGGAAGCTTTCTTT. It is translated as CATSERQGEAFF.

This clonotype has a count of ten or more. This chain links TRBV15 with TRBJ2-3; 7 nucleotides match TRBD1. This CDR3 has 16 amino acids. The ends lost 2 bases at V and 5 bases at J; junction bases unmatched: 10. Germline V CDR1 and CDR2: LNHNV, YYDKDF (reference sequence). CDR3 sequence: CATSRYFRGQGDTQYF. In nucleotides, the CDR3 is TGTGCCACCAGCAGATATTTTAGGGGGCAAGGAGATACGCAGTATTTT.

This clonotype was recorded many times. This chain connects TRBV28 to TRBJ1-2; TRBD1 agrees at 8 bases. Germline lookup yields CDR1 MDHEN and CDR2 SYDVKM. This CDR3 comprises 13 residues. V was clipped by 6 bases and J by 4 bases; unmatched bases: 4. CDR3 region: CASSRTGTYGYTF. DNA for the CDR3: TGTGCCAGCAGCCGGACAGGGACCTATGGCTACACCTTC.

This clonotype showed up just a few times. The gene calls are TRBV20-1 and TRBJ2-7, with a possible D match to TRBD2 (5 bases). V was shortened by 0 bases and J by 2 bases, with 14 bases between the two germline ends. From germline, CDR1 is DFQATT and CDR2 SNEGSKA (reference sequence). CDR3 size: 15 residues. The CDR3 protein is CSARDQTAGAYEQYF. The CDR3 DNA is TGCAGTGCTAGAGATCAGACCGCGGGTGCCTACGAGCAGTACTTC.

The table lists this clonotype with many counts. This chain links TRBV6-6 with TRBJ1-5; D is undetermined. Germline lookup yields CDR1 MNHNY and CDR2 SVGAGI (reference sequence). The V end was cut by 6 bases, the J end by 6 bases, with 12 bases between. The CDR3 has 13 residues. The CDR3 reads CASRTGIVQPQHF. CDR3 DNA sequence: TGTGCCAGCAGGACGGGAATCGTTCAGCCCCAGCATTTT.

This chain joins TRBV28 and TRBJ1-2; D gene uncertain. V was clipped by 3 bases and J by 8 bases, with 7 bases between them. This CDR3 comprises 11 residues. Germline CDR1 reads MDHEN; CDR2 reads SYDVKM. The CDR3 loop is CASSLIGGYTF. CDR3 DNA sequence: TGTGCCAGCAGTTTGATCGGAGGCTACACCTTC.

The sample holds a few counts of this clonotype. The V and J genes are TRBV15 and TRBJ2-7; either TRBD1 or TRBD2 may supply D (6 bases each). The germline V gene has CDR1 LNHNV and CDR2 YYDKDF (reference sequence). This CDR3 comprises 17 residues. V was cut by 2 bases and J by 1 base, with 18 bases left in between. CDR3 region: CATSRSGVQGWSYEQYF. CDR3 sequence (DNA): TGTGCCACCAGCAGATCGGGAGTACAGGGTTGGTCCTACGAGCAGTACTTC.

Many counts were recorded for this clonotype. The CDR3 here is CASSSRAGRGNQPQHF. The CDR3 DNA follows: TGTGCCAGCAGTTCACGGGCCGGCCGGGGCAATCAGCCCCAGCATTTT. This chain uses TRBV27 with TRBJ1-5, with D unclear. V lost 4 bases and J lost 2, with 15 bases in between. The CDR3 is 16 residues long. Germline values: CDR1 MNHEY, CDR2 SMNVEV (reference sequence).

This clonotype appeared many times. In nucleotides, the CDR3 is TGCAGTGGAACGGAGGGCTACTTTGAATACGAGCAGTACTTC. The encoded protein is CSGTEGYFEYEQYF. The chain recombines TRBV20-1 with TRBJ2-7; D perhaps matches TRBD2 (6 bases). The CDR3 totals 14 residues. V was trimmed by 7 bases and J by 4 bases, leaving 20 bases between them. Germline V gives CDR1 DFQATT, CDR2 SNEGSKA (reference sequence).

The CDR3 sequence: CASSQFQGGTYEQYF. CDR3 DNA sequence: TGTGCCAGCAGCCAATTCCAGGGAGGCACCTACGAGCAGTACTTC. The rearrangement uses TRBV3-1 and TRBJ2-7, with a tentative D call TRBD2 (6 bases). Looked up from germline, CDR1 is LGHDT and CDR2 is YNNKEL (reference sequence). The germline V and J ends were trimmed by 2 bases and 2 bases, with 13 bases remaining between them. The CDR3 length is 15 residues.

This clonotype has a count of ten or more. The gene calls are TRBV20-1 and TRBJ2-4, with D hard to call. The CDR3 consists of 13 residues. V was pared by 6 bases and J by 0 bases, with 9 bases between. Germline CDR1 reads DFQATT; CDR2 reads SNEGSKA (reference sequence). CDR3 region: CSASTLAKNIQYF. DNA for the CDR3: TGCAGTGCGTCTACCCTAGCCAAAAACATTCAGTACTTC.

In its sample, this clonotype was seen many times. CDR3 in amino acids: CSASPRHSGYTF. The CDR3 DNA reads TGCAGTGCTAGTCCGAGACACTCAGGCTACACCTTC. V and J are TRBV20-1 and TRBJ1-2, with D unclear. The CDR3 covers 12 residues. The germline V and J ends were trimmed by 3 bases and 8 bases, with 13 bases remaining between them. Per the germline V gene, CDR1 is DFQATT and CDR2 is SNEGSKA (reference sequence).

This clonotype was detected many times. The V gene is TRBV5-1, the J gene TRBJ2-7; possible D gene TRBD2, 5 bases. The CDR3 spans 15 residues. Germline V lookup: CDR1 SGHRS, CDR2 YFSETQ. Trimming shortened V by 2 bases and J by 2 bases, and 14 bases separated the two germline ends. The CDR3 is CASSFEDSSTYEQYF. CDR3 nucleotide sequence: TGCGCCAGCAGCTTTGAGGACTCCTCTACCTACGAGCAGTACTTC.